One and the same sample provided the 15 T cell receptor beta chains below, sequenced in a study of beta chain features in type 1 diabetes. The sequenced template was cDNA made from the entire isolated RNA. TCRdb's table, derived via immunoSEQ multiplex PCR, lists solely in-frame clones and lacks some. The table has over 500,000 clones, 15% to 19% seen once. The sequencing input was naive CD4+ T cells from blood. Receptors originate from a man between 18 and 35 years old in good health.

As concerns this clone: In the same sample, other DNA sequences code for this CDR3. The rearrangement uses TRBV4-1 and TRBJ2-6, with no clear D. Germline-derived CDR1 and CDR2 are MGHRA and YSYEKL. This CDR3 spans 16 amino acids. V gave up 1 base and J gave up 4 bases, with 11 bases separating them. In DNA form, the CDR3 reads TGCGCCAGCAGCCAAGGAAGGGCGCGAGGGGCCAACGTCCTGACTTTC. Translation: CASSQGRARGANVLTF.

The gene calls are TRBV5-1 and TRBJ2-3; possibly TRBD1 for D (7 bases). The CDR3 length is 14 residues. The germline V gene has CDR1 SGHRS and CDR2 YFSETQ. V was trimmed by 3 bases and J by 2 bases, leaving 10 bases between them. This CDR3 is CASSSEGATDTQYF. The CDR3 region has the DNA TGCGCCAGCAGCTCGGAGGGGGCCACAGATACGCAGTATTTT.

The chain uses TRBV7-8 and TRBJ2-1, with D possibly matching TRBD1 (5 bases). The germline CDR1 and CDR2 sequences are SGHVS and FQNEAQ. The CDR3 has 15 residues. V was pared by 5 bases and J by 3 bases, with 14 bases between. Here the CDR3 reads CASSTRKDNYNEQFF. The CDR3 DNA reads TGTGCCAGCAGCACCAGGAAGGACAACTACAATGAGCAGTTCTTC.

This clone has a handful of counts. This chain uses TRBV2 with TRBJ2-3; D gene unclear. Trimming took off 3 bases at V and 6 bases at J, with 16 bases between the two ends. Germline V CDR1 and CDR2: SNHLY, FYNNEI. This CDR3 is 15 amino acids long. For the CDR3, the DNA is TGTGCCAGCAGTGAGGAAGTCTTCTCGGCCGATACGCAGTATTTT. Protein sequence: CASSEEVFSADTQYF.

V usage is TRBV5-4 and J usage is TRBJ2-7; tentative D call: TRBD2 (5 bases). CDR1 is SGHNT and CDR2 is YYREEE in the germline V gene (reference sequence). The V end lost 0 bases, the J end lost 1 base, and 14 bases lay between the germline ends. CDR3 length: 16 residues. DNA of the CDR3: TGTGCCAGCAGCTTGGGAATCGGGGTCAGGTCCTACGAGCAGTACTTC. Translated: CASSLGIGVRSYEQYF. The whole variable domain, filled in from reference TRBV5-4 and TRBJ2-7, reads ETGVTQSPTHLIKTRGQQVTLRCSSQSGHNTVSWYQQALGQGPQFIFQYYREEENGRGNFPPRFSGLQFPNYSSELNVNALELDDSALYLCASSLGIGVRSYEQYFGPGTRLTVT.

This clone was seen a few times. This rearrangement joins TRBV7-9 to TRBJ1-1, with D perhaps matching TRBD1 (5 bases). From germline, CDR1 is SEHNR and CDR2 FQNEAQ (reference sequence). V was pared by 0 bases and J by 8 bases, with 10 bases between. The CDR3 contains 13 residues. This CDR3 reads CASSLALAGEAFF. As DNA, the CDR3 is TGTGCCAGCAGCTTAGCGCTGGCAGGGGAAGCTTTCTTT. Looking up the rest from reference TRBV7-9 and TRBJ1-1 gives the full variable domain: DTGVSQNPRHKITKRGQNVTFRCDPISEHNRLYWYRQTLGQGPEFLTYFQNEAQLEKSRLLSDRFSAERPKGSFSTLEIQRTEQGDSAMYLCASSLALAGEAFFGQGTRLTVV.

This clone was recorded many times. DNA of the CDR3: TGTGCCAGCAGCTCCGGGACTAGCCGCACAGATACGCAGTATTTT. Protein product: CASSSGTSRTDTQYF. The chain has TRBV7-2 and TRBJ2-3, with 9 bases identical to TRBD2. Germline values: CDR1 SGHTA, CDR2 FQGNSA. The CDR3 has 15 amino acids. The V gene end was trimmed by 4 bases and the J gene end by 1 base; junction bases not matched to a gene: 3.

The CDR3 reads CASSPQDPRYEQYF. As DNA, the CDR3 is TGTGCCAGCTCACCACAGGACCCCCGTTACGAGCAGTACTTC. V usage is TRBV18 and J usage is TRBJ2-7; no clear D. The CDR3 has 14 amino acids. CDR1 is KGHSH and CDR2 is LQKENI in the germline V gene. Trimming took 1 base from V and 4 from J, leaving 11 bases between them.

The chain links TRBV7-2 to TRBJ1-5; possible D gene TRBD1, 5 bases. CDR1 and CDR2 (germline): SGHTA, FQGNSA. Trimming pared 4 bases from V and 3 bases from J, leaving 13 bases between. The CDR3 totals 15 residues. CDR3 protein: CASSSGTLTNQPQHF. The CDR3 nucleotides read TGTGCCAGCAGCTCTGGGACGTTAACCAATCAGCCCCAGCATTTT.

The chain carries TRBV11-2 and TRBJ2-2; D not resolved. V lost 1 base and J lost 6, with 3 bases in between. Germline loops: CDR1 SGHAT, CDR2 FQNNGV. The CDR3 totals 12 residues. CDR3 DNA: TGTGCCAGCAGCTTAGGATCCGGGGAGCTGTTTTTT. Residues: CASSLGSGELFF. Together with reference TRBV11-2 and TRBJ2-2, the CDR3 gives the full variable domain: EAGVAQSPRYKIIEKRQSVAFWCNPISGHATLYWYQQILGQGPKLLIQFQNNGVVDDSQLPKDRFSAERLKGVDSTLKIQPAKLEDSAVYLCASSLGSGELFFGEGSRLTVL.

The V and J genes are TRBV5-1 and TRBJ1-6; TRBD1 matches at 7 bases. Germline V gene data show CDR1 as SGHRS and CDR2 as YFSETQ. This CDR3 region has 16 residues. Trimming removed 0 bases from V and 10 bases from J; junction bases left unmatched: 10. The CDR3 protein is CASSLAIDRVESPLHF. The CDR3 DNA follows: TGCGCCAGCAGCTTGGCTATCGACAGGGTAGAATCACCCCTCCACTTT.

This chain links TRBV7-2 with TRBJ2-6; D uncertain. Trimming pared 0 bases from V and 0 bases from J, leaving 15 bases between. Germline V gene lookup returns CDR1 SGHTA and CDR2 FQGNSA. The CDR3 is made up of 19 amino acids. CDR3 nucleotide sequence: TGTGCCAGCAGCTTAGCGCCCGAAAAGGGCCTCTCTGGGGCCAACGTCCTGACTTTC. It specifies CASSLAPEKGLSGANVLTF.

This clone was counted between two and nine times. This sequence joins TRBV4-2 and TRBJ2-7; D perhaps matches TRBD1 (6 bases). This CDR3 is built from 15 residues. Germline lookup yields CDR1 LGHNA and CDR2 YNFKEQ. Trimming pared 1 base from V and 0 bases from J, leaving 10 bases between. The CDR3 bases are TGTGCCAGCAGCCAAGGACAGGAGAGCTCCTACGAGCAGTACTTC. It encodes CASSQGQESSYEQYF.

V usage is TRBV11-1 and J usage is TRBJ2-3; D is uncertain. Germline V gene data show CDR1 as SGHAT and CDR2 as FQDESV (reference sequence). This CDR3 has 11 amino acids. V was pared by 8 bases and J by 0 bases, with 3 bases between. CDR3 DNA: TGTGCCAGCGTTAGCACAGATACGCAGTATTTT. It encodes CASVSTDTQYF.

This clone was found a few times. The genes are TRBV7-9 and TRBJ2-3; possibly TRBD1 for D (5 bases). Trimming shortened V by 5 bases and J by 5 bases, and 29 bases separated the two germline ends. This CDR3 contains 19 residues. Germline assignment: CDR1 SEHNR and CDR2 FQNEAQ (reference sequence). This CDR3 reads CASSKMARDSLSRKDTQYF. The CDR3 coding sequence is TGTGCCAGCAGCAAGATGGCCCGCGACAGTCTGTCTCGGAAAGATACGCAGTATTTT.